These T cell receptor beta chains were read from a single sample in a study of metastatic and nonmetastatic thyroid tumors. TCRdb recomputed clones from the PCR reads via MiXCR. The top ten hold over 9% of the sample, which has fewer than 15,000 clones, roughly 28% seen once. Sequences were obtained from tumor tissue. The source of these receptors is a female donor with papillary thyroid cancer or a benign thyroid nodule (not recorded which). Some clones in this sample may be carry-over from other donors' samples. CDR3s include the opening cysteine and the closing phenylalanine or tryptophan. The D gene is left open where the match is weak. Clone size is stated in some rows and not others, as once, few, many or a class when expanded.

CDR3nt	CDR3aa	v_gene	j_gene	abundance	d_gene
TGCAGTGCTAGAGACGGACAGGACGACTATGGCTACACCTTC	CSARDGQDDYGYTF	TRBV20-1	TRBJ1-2	few	TRBD1
TGTGCCTGGAGGGCGACAGGGAGGAGCTACACCTTC	CAWRATGRSYTF	TRBV30	TRBJ1-2	once	TRBD1
TGTGCCAGCAGGCATGGAGGAACTAGCGGTGGGATAGGGGCCAACGTCCTGACTTTC	CASRHGGTSGGIGANVLTF	TRBV11-1	TRBJ2-6	-	TRBD2
TGCAGCATTCTCCGGGGCAGTTCCTACGAGCAGTACTTC	CSILRGSSYEQYF	TRBV29-1	TRBJ2-7	many	-
TGCAGTGCCTCCCTTGGGGTGGGCACCTACGAGCAGTACTTC	CSASLGVGTYEQYF	TRBV20-1	TRBJ2-7	-	-
TGCAGTGCTAGATCCAGGGGAAAGGAAGAGACCCAGTACTTC	CSARSRGKEETQYF	TRBV20-1	TRBJ2-5	many	-
TGTGCCAGCAGCTTTCGGGACAGGCGTTCGAATGAGCAGTTCTTC	CASSFRDRRSNEQFF	TRBV11-2	TRBJ2-1	-	TRBD1
TGTGCCAGCAGTTACTCGGCGGGGGACGCTGAAGCTTTCTTT	CASSYSAGDAEAFF	TRBV6-5	TRBJ1-1	many	-
TGTGCCAGCAGTGACGCCGGGTGGGAAGCTTTCTTT	CASSDAGWEAFF	TRBV6-1	TRBJ1-1	many	-
TGTGCCAGCAGTTTATTGCGGGGGCCTGAGCAGTTCTTC	CASSLLRGPEQFF	TRBV27	TRBJ2-1	many	-
TGTGCCAGCAGCCAAAGGGAGGGGAGAGCTTTCTTT	CASSQREGRAFF	TRBV3-1	TRBJ1-1	many	-
TGTGCCAGCACTATAGGCAGGCAGGTCTATGGCTACACCTTC	CASTIGRQVYGYTF	TRBV12-3/TRBV12-4	TRBJ1-2	many	-
TGCAGTGCTAGAGACCGCCTGGGAGTAGGTCACTATGGCTACACCTTC	CSARDRLGVGHYGYTF	TRBV20-1	TRBJ1-2	-	-
TGTGCCACCAGTGATCCGACAGGGGAGTCGGAGGGCTACACCTTC	CATSDPTGESEGYTF	TRBV24-1	TRBJ1-2	medium-sized	TRBD1
TGTGCCAGCAGTCTATTCGGGGGAAACACTGAAGCTTTCTTC	CASSLFGGNTEAFF	TRBV12-3/TRBV12-4	TRBJ1-1	-	-
TGCAGTGCTAGAGTACCAACCTCCGGGACTAGCGGGGGGGTCTACTTC	CSARVPTSGTSGGVYF	TRBV20-1	TRBJ2-7	-	TRBD2
TGTGCCAGCAGGGGGCCGGGACAGGGGCCGGATGGGGCCAACGTCCTGACTTTC	CASRGPGQGPDGANVLTF	TRBV11-1	TRBJ2-6	-	TRBD1
TGCAGTGCTAGGGGGGACAGGGCTCGCTCCTACGAGCAGTACTTC	CSARGDRARSYEQYF	TRBV20-1	TRBJ2-7	-	TRBD1
TGTGCCAGCAGTGACAGGGGGAATCAGCCCCAGCATTTT	CASSDRGNQPQHF	TRBV6-1	TRBJ1-5	many	TRBD1
TGTGCCAGCAGGAGAATACTAACGGACCTTTTGCTGAGTGGCTACACCTTC	CASRRILTDLLLSGYTF	TRBV28	TRBJ1-2	-	-
TGTGCCAGCAGCCGTAGGGTCCTCTACGAGCAGTACTTC	CASSRRVLYEQYF	TRBV27	TRBJ2-7	few	-
TGTGCCAGCTCCTCACCTGCAGCGGTAGACAATGAGCAGTTCTTC	CASSSPAAVDNEQFF	TRBV27	TRBJ2-1	few	-
TGTGCCAGCAGCACCCTTAGGGGCGCCGGGGGAAACACCATATATTTT	CASSTLRGAGGNTIYF	TRBV28	TRBJ1-3	-	-
TGTGCCAGCAGTTTGGGACTAGCGGGAGTAGAAGAGCAGTACTTC	CASSLGLAGVEEQYF	TRBV6-4	TRBJ2-7	few	TRBD2
TGCAGTGCGCCCCTAGCGGGGACTTACGAGCAGTACTTC	CSAPLAGTYEQYF	TRBV20-1	TRBJ2-7	-	TRBD2
TGTGCCAGTATTGGGGGCGCCTACGAGCAGTACTTC	CASIGGAYEQYF	TRBV19	TRBJ2-7	medium-sized	-